This is a list of T cell receptor beta chains from one sample in a study of blood T cell repertoires in COVID-19. Data came from immunoSEQ multiplex PCR; TCRdb stores just in-frame clones and leaves some out. The table has about 140,000 clones, 82% seen once; the top ten hold 3.5% to 5%. The sequenced sample was peripheral blood. These receptors all stem from a woman aged 80 or over with acute or convalescent COVID-19. The CDR3 runs from the conserved cysteine through the conserved F or W. A D gene is named only where the DNA matches it firmly. Clone size is shown for a subset of rows, as once, few, many or a class of expanded clone.

J gene: TRBJ1-2
clone size: once
D gene: NA
V gene: TRBV19
CDR3 DNA: TGTGCCAGTAGCATTAACAGGGACGATAACTATGGCTACACCTTC
CDR3 protein: CASSINRDDNYGYTF

J gene: TRBJ2-7
clone size: NA
D gene: TRBD1
V gene: TRBV20-1
CDR3 DNA: TGCAGTGTTGACAGGGCCTACGAGCAGTACTTC
CDR3 protein: CSVDRAYEQYF

J gene: TRBJ1-4
clone size: NA
D gene: NA
V gene: TRBV20-1
CDR3 DNA: TGCACGGGGGCAACTAATGAAAAACTGTTTTTT
CDR3 protein: CTGATNEKLFF

J gene: TRBJ2-1
clone size: NA
D gene: NA
V gene: TRBV9
CDR3 DNA: TGTGCCAGCAGCGTAGATAACAATGAGCAGTTCTTC
CDR3 protein: CASSVDNNEQFF

J gene: TRBJ2-7
clone size: once
D gene: NA
V gene: TRBV5-4
CDR3 DNA: TGTGCCAGCAGCCTCACAGGGACCTACGAGCAGTACTTC
CDR3 protein: CASSLTGTYEQYF

J gene: TRBJ1-6
clone size: NA
D gene: NA
V gene: TRBV7-8
CDR3 DNA: TGTGCCAGCAGCCCAAACAGGGTCCTCTATAATTCACCCCTCCACTTT
CDR3 protein: CASSPNRVLYNSPLHF

J gene: TRBJ2-3
clone size: NA
D gene: NA
V gene: TRBV28
CDR3 DNA: TGTGCCAGCAGTCTTTACACAGATACGCAGTATTTT
CDR3 protein: CASSLYTDTQYF

J gene: TRBJ2-2
clone size: NA
D gene: NA
V gene: TRBV5-1
CDR3 DNA: TGCGCCAGCAGCATACAAACAGGAGCCGGGGAGCTGTTTTTT
CDR3 protein: CASSIQTGAGELFF

J gene: TRBJ2-1
clone size: NA
D gene: NA
V gene: TRBV9
CDR3 DNA: TGTGCCAGCAGCGTAGTCGGGTTTAGCTCCTACAATGAGCAGTTCTTC
CDR3 protein: CASSVVGFSSYNEQFF

J gene: TRBJ1-4
clone size: once
D gene: NA
V gene: TRBV7-6
CDR3 DNA: TGTGCCAGCAGCCCGGAGGCTAATGAAAAACTGTTTTTT
CDR3 protein: CASSPEANEKLFF

J gene: TRBJ2-7
clone size: NA
D gene: TRBD1
V gene: TRBV6-5
CDR3 DNA: TGTGCCAGCAGTTACTCGAGGACAGGGATCCCCCACGAGCAGTACTTC
CDR3 protein: CASSYSRTGIPHEQYF

J gene: TRBJ1-2
clone size: NA
D gene: NA
V gene: TRBV5-4
CDR3 DNA: TGTGCCATCTTACCGGCGGGCGGCGTGTATGGCTACACCTTC
CDR3 protein: CAILPAGGVYGYTF

J gene: TRBJ2-1
clone size: few
D gene: TRBD2
V gene: TRBV7-9
CDR3 DNA: TGTGCCAGCAGCCGGACTAGCGGAGCAAATGAGCAGTTCTTC
CDR3 protein: CASSRTSGANEQFF

J gene: TRBJ2-2
clone size: NA
D gene: NA
V gene: TRBV28
CDR3 DNA: TGTGCCAGCGGCGGGGCAGGGAACACCGGGGAGCTGTTTTTT
CDR3 protein: CASGGAGNTGELFF

J gene: TRBJ2-1
clone size: NA
D gene: TRBD1
V gene: TRBV19
CDR3 DNA: TGTGCCAGTAGTGGTCCGGGACAGGGGTACAATGAGCAGTTCTTC
CDR3 protein: CASSGPGQGYNEQFF

J gene: TRBJ2-1
clone size: NA
D gene: NA
V gene: TRBV5-5
CDR3 DNA: TGTGCCAGCAGCCTCCTACTAGGCCCGTCAAATGAGCAGTTCTTC
CDR3 protein: CASSLLLGPSNEQFF

J gene: TRBJ1-2
clone size: few
D gene: NA
V gene: TRBV11-2
CDR3 DNA: TGTGCCAGCAGCGGACTGACGCGGGGGGGTGGCTACACCTTC
CDR3 protein: CASSGLTRGGGYTF

J gene: TRBJ2-7
clone size: NA
D gene: NA
V gene: TRBV5-6
CDR3 DNA: TGTGCCAGCAGAGATCGGAGGGGCGGTCGCTACGAGCAGTACTTC
CDR3 protein: CASRDRRGGRYEQYF

J gene: TRBJ2-7
clone size: NA
D gene: NA
V gene: TRBV24-1
CDR3 DNA: TGTGCCACCATGCCCCTACCTACCCCCTACGAGCAGTACTTC
CDR3 protein: CATMPLPTPYEQYF

J gene: TRBJ2-1
clone size: NA
D gene: TRBD2
V gene: TRBV28
CDR3 DNA: TGTGCCAGCAGTTTATTTAGCGGGAGTCGCGATGAGCAGTTCTTC
CDR3 protein: CASSLFSGSRDEQFF

J gene: TRBJ1-1
clone size: NA
D gene: NA
V gene: TRBV28
CDR3 DNA: TGTGCCAGCAGCCTGCCCCAGTACACTGAAGCTTTCTTT
CDR3 protein: CASSLPQYTEAFF

J gene: TRBJ2-1
clone size: few
D gene: NA
V gene: TRBV27
CDR3 DNA: TGTGCCAGCAGTTCATACCCCCCCCCTAGTAATGAGCAGTTCTTC
CDR3 protein: CASSSYPPPSNEQFF

J gene: TRBJ2-1
clone size: NA
D gene: TRBD2
V gene: TRBV5-1
CDR3 DNA: TGCGCCAGCAGATCCCCTTACGGGAGGACCTACAATGAGCAGTTCTTC
CDR3 protein: CASRSPYGRTYNEQFF

J gene: TRBJ1-5
clone size: few
D gene: NA
V gene: TRBV7-2
CDR3 DNA: TGTGCCAGCTCCTCGAGGGGCAATCAGCCCCAGCATTTT
CDR3 protein: CASSSRGNQPQHF

J gene: TRBJ1-4
clone size: once
D gene: NA
V gene: TRBV19
CDR3 DNA: TGTGCCAGTAGTATAGAGTACGGACAGCTTTCAACTAATGAAAAACTGTTTTTT
CDR3 protein: CASSIEYGQLSTNEKLFF

J gene: TRBJ1-6
clone size: NA
D gene: TRBD1
V gene: TRBV27
CDR3 DNA: TGTGCCAGCAGTCCCCACCCCCCGACAGGGTACGATTTACGTTCACCCCTCCACTTT
CDR3 protein: CASSPHPPTGYDLRSPLHF

J gene: TRBJ2-1
clone size: NA
D gene: TRBD1
V gene: TRBV29-1
CDR3 DNA: TGCAGCGTGGGGACAGGGCTTTACAATGAGCAGTTCTTC
CDR3 protein: CSVGTGLYNEQFF

J gene: TRBJ2-7
clone size: NA
D gene: TRBD2
V gene: TRBV7-2
CDR3 DNA: TGTGCCAGCAGCGACGGGGGGTCCTACGAGCAGTACTTC
CDR3 protein: CASSDGGSYEQYF

J gene: TRBJ2-7
clone size: few
D gene: NA
V gene: TRBV2
CDR3 DNA: TGTGCCAGCAGCAACGAGTTATCCGAGCAGTACTTC
CDR3 protein: CASSNELSEQYF

J gene: TRBJ2-3
clone size: NA
D gene: NA
V gene: TRBV19
CDR3 DNA: TGTGCCAGTAGTATGAGGGCTGGCACAGATACGCAGTATTTT
CDR3 protein: CASSMRAGTDTQYF

J gene: TRBJ2-1
clone size: NA
D gene: NA
V gene: TRBV27
CDR3 DNA: TGTGCCAGCAGTTTATCCGAGTACAATGAGCAGTTCTTC
CDR3 protein: CASSLSEYNEQFF

J gene: TRBJ1-2
clone size: NA
D gene: NA
V gene: TRBV7-2
CDR3 DNA: TGTGCCAGCAGCTTAGGGCCAGGGCGGATCTATGGCTACACCTTC
CDR3 protein: CASSLGPGRIYGYTF

J gene: TRBJ2-2
clone size: few
D gene: NA
V gene: TRBV15
CDR3 DNA: TGTGCCACCAGGTCAGGGACCGGGGAGCTGTTTTTT
CDR3 protein: CATRSGTGELFF

J gene: TRBJ1-2
clone size: few
D gene: TRBD1
V gene: TRBV29-1
CDR3 DNA: TGCAGCGCGGACAGGGCGGGCACCTTC
CDR3 protein: CSADRAGTF

J gene: TRBJ1-3
clone size: NA
D gene: NA
V gene: TRBV7-9
CDR3 DNA: TGTGCCAGCAGCTCCCGGGGGAATCGTGGAAACACCATATATTTT
CDR3 protein: CASSSRGNRGNTIYF